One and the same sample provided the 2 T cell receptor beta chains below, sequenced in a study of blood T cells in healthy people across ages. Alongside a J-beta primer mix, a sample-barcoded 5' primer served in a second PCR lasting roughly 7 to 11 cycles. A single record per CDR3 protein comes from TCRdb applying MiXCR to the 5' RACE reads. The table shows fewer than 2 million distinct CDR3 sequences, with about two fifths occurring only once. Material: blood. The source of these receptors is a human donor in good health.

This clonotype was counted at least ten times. This chain's CDR3 is CASSQDRTTNEKLFF. DNA for the CDR3: TGCGCCAGCAGCCAAGACAGGACAACTAATGAAAAACTGTTTTTT. The rearrangement links TRBV4-3 to TRBJ1-4; D remains unclear. Germline values: CDR1 LGHNA, CDR2 YSLEER. The ends were cut back, 0 bases at V and 0 bases at J, with 5 bases in the middle. This CDR3 has 15 amino acids.

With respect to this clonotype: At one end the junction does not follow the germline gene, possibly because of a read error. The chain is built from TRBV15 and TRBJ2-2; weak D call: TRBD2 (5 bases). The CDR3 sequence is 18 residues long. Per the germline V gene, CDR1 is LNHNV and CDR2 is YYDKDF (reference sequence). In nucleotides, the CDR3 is TGTGTCACCAGCAGAGATCCGTGGAAAGCGGAGAACACCGGGGAGCTGTTTTTT. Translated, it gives CVTSRDPWKAENTGELFF.